The 22 T cell receptor beta chains below come from one sample, sequenced in a study of Graves' ophthalmopathy and Graves' hyperthyroidism. Amplification from RNA transcripts yielded the TCR beta CDR3 regions. Second-round multiplex PCR came after first-round RT-PCR with HTBI primers. A single record per CDR3 protein comes from TCRdb applying MiXCR to the multiplex PCR reads. The sample contains approximately 1.2 million distinct CDR3 sequences, about two fifths of which appear only once. Sequencing was done on a sample of peripheral blood or thyroid tissue (not recorded which). Receptors were obtained from an adult man with Graves' hyperthyroidism.

As regards this clonotype: A read error is possible here, since a much larger clone lies one base away. This chain joins TRBV7-8 and TRBJ1-1, with no clear D. This CDR3 has 12 residues. Trimming cost V 5 bases and J 10 bases, with 14 bases left between them. From germline, CDR1 is SGHVS and CDR2 FQNEAQ. CDR3: CASSPDSAGAFF. CDR3 coding DNA: TGTGCCAGCAGCCCCGATTCGGCAGGAGCTTTCTTT.

The chain uses TRBV10-2 and TRBJ1-6; the match to TRBD1 covers 7 bases. The CDR3 contains 16 residues. Per germline, CDR1 WSHSY and CDR2 SAAADI. Germline trimming cut 6 bases from V and 10 bases from J; bases unmatched to any gene: 15. CDR3 loop: CASSRIQGQDGSPLHF. The CDR3 bases are TGCGCCAGCAGCCGAATCCAAGGACAGGATGGGTCACCCCTCCACTTT.

This clonotype was detected ten times or more. The rearrangement joins TRBV20-1 to TRBJ2-5; tentatively, D is TRBD1 (5 bases). The germline CDR1 and CDR2 sequences are DFQATT and SNEGSKA (reference sequence). This CDR3 region has 14 residues. Deletions cut 0 bases from V and 5 bases from J, with 13 bases between. CDR3 DNA: TGCAGTGCTAGAGATCCTGGCAGGGTGGAGACCCAGTACTTC. It specifies CSARDPGRVETQYF.

This chain uses TRBV7-2 with TRBJ2-2, with 7 bases that match TRBD2. V was clipped by 3 bases and J by 3 bases; unmatched bases: 7. From germline, CDR1 is SGHTA and CDR2 FQGNSA. This CDR3 contains 16 residues. The chain's CDR3 is CASSLGRGFYTGELFF. In DNA form, the CDR3 reads TGTGCCAGCAGCTTGGGGAGGGGCTTCTACACCGGGGAGCTGTTTTTT.

The rearrangement links TRBV14 to TRBJ2-2; D is uncertain. With 0 bases removed from V and 0 bases from J, the gap between germline ends came to 11 bases. From germline, CDR1 is SGHDN and CDR2 FVKESK. The CDR3 has 17 amino acids. CDR3 nucleotides: TGTGCCAGCAGCCAAGATCTTAGAATTTCGAACACCGGGGAGCTGTTTTTT. Amino acid sequence: CASSQDLRISNTGELFF.

Concerning this clonotype: This could be a read error, since a much larger clone is one nucleotide away. The rearrangement links TRBV7-9 to TRBJ1-4, with TRBD1 identical over 7 bases. The CDR3 has 15 amino acids. Germline values: CDR1 SEHNR, CDR2 FQNEAQ (reference sequence). CDR3 sequence reads: CASGLARATGEKLFF. CDR3 DNA: TGTGCCAGCGGCTTAGCCCGAGCCACAGGGGAGAAACTGTTTTTT.

The chain recombines TRBV15 with TRBJ2-4, with D possibly TRBD2 on 7 matching bases. Germline CDR1 and CDR2: LNHNV and YYDKDF (reference sequence). This CDR3 comprises 17 residues. Deletions cut 1 base from V and 0 bases from J, with 13 bases between. The CDR3: CATSRVTGRGAKNIQYF. CDR3 DNA: TGTGCCACCAGCAGAGTAACAGGGAGGGGAGCCAAAAACATTCAGTACTTC.

The chain links TRBV10-2 to TRBJ2-7, with 8 bases matching TRBD1. The CDR3 runs to 13 residues. Per germline, CDR1 WSHSY and CDR2 SAAADI. The V segment lost 6 bases and the J segment 5 bases; nucleotides outside the gene matches: 6. The CDR3: CASSWDRLHEQYF. For the CDR3, the DNA is TGCGCCAGCAGCTGGGACAGGCTCCACGAGCAGTACTTC.

This clonotype has only a few counts. The chain recombines TRBV25-1 with TRBJ2-7; D is unclear. The CDR3 is 14 amino acids. Trimming removed 5 bases from V and 2 bases from J, with 13 bases in between. From germline, CDR1 is MGHDK and CDR2 SYGVNS. The CDR3 sequence: CASSSHSFTYEQYF. DNA of the CDR3: TGTGCCAGCAGTTCCCACAGTTTCACCTACGAGCAGTACTTC.

The chain combines TRBV4-3 with TRBJ2-2; D remains unclear. The length of the CDR3 is 18 residues. V lost 4 bases and J 2 bases, leaving 20 bases between the germline ends. CDR1 and CDR2 from the germline V gene are LGHNA and YSLEER. The CDR3: CASSLSWRVGPNTGELFF. In nucleotides, the CDR3 is TGCGCCAGCAGCCTCAGCTGGCGCGTGGGTCCTAACACCGGGGAGCTGTTTTTT.

This clonotype was detected many times. V is TRBV2 and J is TRBJ2-7, with 7 positions matching TRBD1. The junction had 6 bases not matched to a gene; V was cut back by 2 bases and J by 5 bases. Per germline, CDR1 SNHLY and CDR2 FYNNEI. The CDR3 loop spans 14 amino acids. This chain's CDR3 is CASSEWDSPNEQYF. The DNA of the CDR3 is TGTGCCAGCAGTGAATGGGACAGCCCCAACGAGCAGTACTTC.

The chain employs TRBV20-1 and TRBJ2-5; TRBD2 matches at 7 bases. V lost 4 bases and J lost 9; bases outside the gene matches: 2. Germline CDR1 and CDR2: DFQATT and SNEGSKA (reference sequence). The length of the CDR3 is 10 residues. The CDR3 here is CSAKRGAQYF. CDR3 DNA sequence: TGCAGTGCTAAGCGGGGAGCCCAGTACTTC.

V gene TRBV29-1 combines with J gene TRBJ2-5, with no clear D. The ends were cut back, 7 bases at V and 4 bases at J, with 7 bases in the middle. CDR1 and CDR2 (germline): SQVTM, ANQGSEA. This CDR3 contains 10 residues. The CDR3 region is CSGKAETQYF. CDR3 DNA: TGCAGCGGGAAGGCAGAGACCCAGTACTTC.

Comments on this clonotype: No DNA is shown, since the ends of the CDR3 on it are uncertain; the CDR3 is the one TCRdb lists. The chain joins TRBV7-9 to TRBJ1-5; the D call TRBD1 from the table was never checked on the DNA. Termini included, the CDR3 measures 21 amino acids. Looked up from germline, CDR1 is SEHNR and CDR2 is FQNEAQ (reference sequence). The chain's CDR3 is CASSIYLCSVRTDSGNQPQHF.

This clonotype was recorded many times. The chain combines TRBV7-9 with TRBJ1-5; 7 bases map to TRBD1. V was clipped by 2 bases and J by 5 bases; unmatched bases: 3. This CDR3 has 14 amino acids. Per the germline V gene, CDR1 is SEHNR and CDR2 is FQNEAQ (reference sequence). As DNA, the CDR3 is TGTGCCAGCAGCTTAAGGGACAGCGATCAGCCCCAGCATTTT. Amino acids: CASSLRDSDQPQHF. The complete variable domain, with remaining parts taken from reference TRBV7-9 and TRBJ1-5, reads DTGVSQNPRHKITKRGQNVTFRCDPISEHNRLYWYRQTLGQGPEFLTYFQNEAQLEKSRLLSDRFSAERPKGSFSTLEIQRTEQGDSAMYLCASSLRDSDQPQHFGDGTRLSIL.

This clonotype was counted many times. The chain links TRBV7-8 to TRBJ2-7; D may be TRBD1 (5 bases). Between the trimmed V and J ends, which lost 4 bases and 3 bases, there was a span of 10 bases. CDR1 and CDR2 (germline): SGHVS, FQNEAQ. This CDR3 is built from 13 residues. This CDR3 is CASSSGHYYEQYF. DNA for the CDR3: TGTGCCAGCAGCTCCGGACACTACTACGAGCAGTACTTC.

This clonotype appeared a few times. The chain links TRBV28 to TRBJ2-5, with D unclear. In germline, CDR1 is MDHEN, CDR2 SYDVKM. CDR3 length: 14 amino acids. The ends were cut back, 8 bases at V and 5 bases at J, with 18 bases in the middle. CDR3 nucleotide sequence: TGTGCCAGCTCCTGGGTCGCAAGAAGGGAGACCCAGTACTTC. Translated: CASSWVARRETQYF.

The chain is built from TRBV2 and TRBJ2-5; 10 nucleotides agree with TRBD1. The germline CDR1 and CDR2 sequences are SNHLY and FYNNEI. V shed 11 bases, J shed 4 bases, and the junction held 10 bases outside the gene matches. The CDR3 is 14 residues long. CDR3 sequence (DNA): TGTGCCGGCTGCGGGACAGGGGAGAGAGAGACCCAGTACTTC. Translated, it gives CAGCGTGERETQYF.

This clonotype occurred many times. The chain carries TRBV7-9 and TRBJ1-1, with 9 nucleotides matching TRBD1. Germline CDR1 reads SEHNR; CDR2 reads FQNEAQ (reference sequence). Losses at the gene ends were 2 bases for V and 5 bases for J; bases not matched to a gene: 6. There are 15 residues in the CDR3. CDR3: CASSLFRDRVTEAFF. CDR3 bases: TGTGCCAGCAGCTTATTTAGGGACAGGGTGACTGAAGCTTTCTTT. The full variable domain, in which reference TRBV7-9 and TRBJ1-1 provide the parts outside the CDR3, is DTGVSQNPRHKITKRGQNVTFRCDPISEHNRLYWYRQTLGQGPEFLTYFQNEAQLEKSRLLSDRFSAERPKGSFSTLEIQRTEQGDSAMYLCASSLFRDRVTEAFFGQGTRLTVV.

This clonotype was observed at least ten times. The V and J genes are TRBV9 and TRBJ2-7, with 8 bases matching TRBD1. Germline CDR1 is SGDLS and CDR2 is YYNGEE. With 4 bases clipped from V and 6 bases from J, the junction kept 12 bases outside the gene matches. This CDR3 region has 15 residues. As DNA, the CDR3 is TGTGCCAGCAGCCCCGACAGGGGATCGCCCTTCGAGCAGTACTTC. This codes for CASSPDRGSPFEQYF.

The sample holds many counts of this clonotype. The V gene is TRBV10-3, the J gene TRBJ1-2, with D uncertain. Trimming took off 4 bases at V and 5 bases at J, with 11 bases between the two ends. The CDR3 length is 13 residues. Germline V gene sequence: CDR1 ENHRY, CDR2 SYGVKD. DNA for the CDR3: TGTGCCATCAGTGTTGGACCGGGGTATGGCTACACCTTC. Protein sequence: CAISVGPGYGYTF.

The V call is TRBV7-9, the J call TRBJ2-5; possible D gene TRBD2, 6 bases. V shed 5 bases and J shed 2 bases, with 12 bases lying between them. Germline CDR1 SEHNR, CDR2 FQNEAQ (reference sequence). The CDR3 has 14 residues. DNA of the CDR3: TGTGCCAGCAGCACCAGAGGGACTCAAGAGACCCAGTACTTC. Its protein is CASSTRGTQETQYF. Drawing the rest from reference TRBV7-9 and TRBJ2-5, the complete variable domain is DTGVSQNPRHKITKRGQNVTFRCDPISEHNRLYWYRQTLGQGPEFLTYFQNEAQLEKSRLLSDRFSAERPKGSFSTLEIQRTEQGDSAMYLCASSTRGTQETQYFGPGTRLLVL.